The next 6 T cell receptor beta chains were all read from a single sample in a study of beta chain features in type 1 diabetes. Findings and limits, study-wide: In every one of the four CD4+ subsets, TCRB CDR3s were moderately but significantly shorter in Type 1 diabetes patients.

These receptors' targets are unknown. Expressed TCRB transcripts were sequenced after all isolated RNA was converted to cDNA. Sequencing used immunoSEQ multiplex PCR; TCRdb keeps in-frame clones, though not all of them. The sample has about 270,000 clones, roughly an eighth seen once; the top ten hold about 0.017%. Sequencing was performed on naive CD4+ T cells from blood. The receptors were sampled from a man aged 30 to 39 with type 1 diabetes.

This clone was detected a few times. V is TRBV4-2 and J is TRBJ2-7; D unresolved. This CDR3 region has 14 residues. Germline-derived CDR1 and CDR2 are LGHNA and YNFKEQ. V lost 1 base to trimming and J lost 3 bases, with 10 bases between them. The DNA of the CDR3 is TGTGCCAGCAGCCAAGGCGAGATTCGCTACGAGCAGTACTTC. As protein: CASSQGEIRYEQYF.

CDR3 sequence reads: CASSRASAGVDSYEQYF. In DNA, the CDR3 is TGCGCCAGCAGCCGGGCCTCAGCGGGTGTAGACTCCTACGAGCAGTACTTC. The gene calls are TRBV4-3 and TRBJ2-7; perhaps TRBD2 as D (6 bases). CDR3 length equals 17 residues. V lost 4 bases and J 0 bases, leaving 19 bases between the germline ends. Germline V gene data show CDR1 as LGHNA and CDR2 as YSLEER.

This clone has more than one count but fewer than ten. This rearrangement joins TRBV5-4 to TRBJ1-2; 7 bases line up with TRBD1. CDR1 and CDR2 from the germline V gene are SGHNT and YYREEE (reference sequence). The ends lost 4 bases at V and 4 bases at J; junction bases unmatched: 4. This CDR3 region has 13 residues. The CDR3 region has the DNA TGTGCCAGCAGCCTGACAGGGTCCTATGGCTACACCTTC. It yields the protein CASSLTGSYGYTF.

This clone has a handful of counts. Sequence at one end of the junction differs from germline and may be a read error. This chain uses TRBV7-3 with TRBJ2-3; 10 nucleotides agree with TRBD1. The CDR3 runs 15 residues. Germline CDR1 reads SGHTA; CDR2 reads FQGTGA. CDR3: CASSVTGTGEDTQYF. In DNA, the CDR3 is TGTGCCAGCAGCGTAACCGGGACAGGGGAAGATACGCAGTATTTT.

The rearrangement joins TRBV5-6 to TRBJ1-2; D gene uncertain. Between the trimmed V and J ends, which lost 0 bases and 3 bases, there was a span of 9 bases. Per the germline V gene, CDR1 is SGHDT and CDR2 is YYEEEE. The CDR3 is 14 amino acids. CDR3 loop: CASSLEGRDYGYTF. The CDR3 coding sequence is TGTGCCAGCAGCTTGGAAGGGAGGGACTATGGCTACACCTTC. The full variable domain, its missing parts supplied by reference TRBV5-6 and TRBJ1-2, is DAGVTQSPTHLIKTRGQQVTLRCSPKSGHDTVSWYQQALGQGPQFIFQYYEEEERQRGNFPDRFSGHQFPNYSSELNVNALLLGDSALYLCASSLEGRDYGYTFGSGTRLTVV.

This clone was seen only a few times. V is TRBV5-1 and J is TRBJ2-7; TRBD1 might be the D (5 bases). This CDR3 region has 14 residues. Trimming removed 6 bases from V and 1 base from J, with 14 bases in between. Germline V gene lookup returns CDR1 SGHRS and CDR2 YFSETQ. This CDR3 is CASKARDKSYEQYF. The DNA of the CDR3 is TGCGCCAGCAAGGCCAGGGATAAGTCCTACGAGCAGTACTTC.